These 15 T cell receptor beta chains share one sample of origin, sequenced in a study of T cells in Graves' hyperthyroidism and ophthalmopathy. Amplification of TCR beta CDR3 regions used RNA as the template. First-round RT-PCR targeting the TCR CDR3 was performed with the HTBI primer set. TCRdb ran MiXCR on the multiplex PCR reads and lists one entry per CDR3 protein. The repertoire holds around 200,000 distinct CDR3 sequences, with 15% to 20% as singletons. Sequencing was done on a sample of blood. The receptors here all came from a woman aged 50 to 65 with Graves' hyperthyroidism.

There are many counts of this clonotype. V is TRBV12-3 or TRBV12-4 and J is TRBJ2-5, with unresolved D. Trimming removed 4 bases at V and 5 bases at J, with 14 bases between. The CDR3 length is 14 residues. CDR3 in amino acids: CASSSLRVQETQYF. CDR3 nucleotide sequence: TGTGCCAGCAGTTCTCTTAGGGTCCAGGAGACCCAGTACTTC.

This clonotype appeared many times. The genes are TRBV18 and TRBJ2-7, with unresolved D. The germline gives CDR1 KGHSH, CDR2 LQKENI. The CDR3 has 13 amino acids. The V gene lost 0 bases and the J gene lost 7 bases, with 10 bases spanning the gap. This CDR3 reads CASSPPDPREQYF. The CDR3 bases are TGTGCCAGCTCACCACCGGACCCTAGAGAGCAGTACTTC.

This rearrangement joins TRBV28 to TRBJ1-2; D not resolved. This CDR3 is built from 17 residues. Trimming took 0 bases from V and 2 from J, leaving 16 bases between them. Germline V gene sequence: CDR1 MDHEN, CDR2 SYDVKM. The CDR3 sequence is CASSLWTGSVDNYGYTF. CDR3 bases: TGTGCCAGCAGTTTATGGACGGGTTCCGTGGACAACTATGGCTACACCTTC.

This clonotype was found many times. The chain carries TRBV6-6 and TRBJ2-6; D is perhaps TRBD1 or TRBD2 (5 bases each). This CDR3 has 17 residues. The germline V and J ends were trimmed by 0 bases and 0 bases, with 9 bases remaining between them. Germline lookup yields CDR1 MNHNY and CDR2 SVGAGI (reference sequence). The CDR3 protein is CASSYSKGSSGANVLTF. CDR3 DNA: TGTGCCAGCAGTTACTCGAAGGGGAGCTCTGGGGCCAACGTCCTGACTTTC.

This clonotype has a count of ten or more. The chain has TRBV20-1 and TRBJ1-2, with D possibly being TRBD1 (5 bases). V was pared by 7 bases and J by 3 bases, with 21 bases between. The CDR3 is made up of 15 amino acids. From germline, CDR1 is DFQATT and CDR2 SNEGSKA (reference sequence). CDR3 DNA sequence: TGCAGTGGGACGACCCCGGGACGGTTAGACTATGGCTACACCTTC. Its translation: CSGTTPGRLDYGYTF.

Comments on this clonotype: One end of the junction varies from germline; a read error may be responsible. The rearrangement links TRBV11-2 to TRBJ2-7; D unresolved. This CDR3 has 11 residues. The germline V gene encodes CDR1 SGHAT and CDR2 FQNNGV. The CDR3 coding sequence is TGTGCCAGCAGCGTAGACTACGAGCAGTACTTC. Protein sequence: CASSVDYEQYF.

This clonotype was seen ten or more times. CDR3 amino acids: CASSRPSYGYTF. In nucleotides, the CDR3 is TGTGCCAGCAGCCGGCCATCCTATGGCTACACCTTC. The chain links TRBV3-1 to TRBJ1-2; D not resolved. V was shortened by 4 bases and J by 4 bases, with 7 bases between the two germline ends. Germline values: CDR1 LGHDT, CDR2 YNNKEL (reference sequence). This CDR3 comprises 12 residues.

This clonotype was counted at least ten times. V is TRBV19 and J is TRBJ2-1; D call uncertain. This CDR3 is built from 14 residues. V gave up 6 bases and J gave up 4 bases, with 13 bases separating them. Per the germline V gene, CDR1 is LNHDA and CDR2 is SQIVND (reference sequence). Written as DNA, the CDR3 is TGTGCCAGTAGCGACTCAGGAGCATACAATGAGCAGTTCTTC. It codes for CASSDSGAYNEQFF.

V usage is TRBV20-1 and J usage is TRBJ2-7, with 7 positions matching TRBD2. The CDR3 runs 15 residues. CDR1 is DFQATT and CDR2 is SNEGSKA in the germline V gene (reference sequence). With 4 bases clipped from V and 2 bases from J, the junction kept 11 bases outside the gene matches. CDR3: CSAKPVGGGAYEQYF. In DNA form, the CDR3 reads TGCAGTGCTAAACCAGTAGGCGGGGGTGCCTACGAGCAGTACTTC.

This clonotype has ten or more counts. This sequence joins TRBV28 and TRBJ1-2, with D maybe TRBD1 (6 bases). This CDR3 contains 16 residues. Germline lookup yields CDR1 MDHEN and CDR2 SYDVKM. The germline V and J ends were trimmed by 6 bases and 2 bases, with 19 bases remaining between them. This CDR3 reads CASSPVGQGSNYGYTF. The CDR3 coding sequence is TGTGCCAGCAGCCCCGTGGGGCAGGGGTCCAACTATGGCTACACCTTC.

This clonotype was detected ten times or more. V and J are TRBV18 and TRBJ2-1; 13 bases line up with TRBD2. The CDR3 totals 16 residues. Germline loops: CDR1 KGHSH, CDR2 LQKENI. V trimming: 6 bases; J trimming: 9 bases; junction bases outside the gene matches: 11. CDR3 bases: TGTGCCAGCTCGGAAGGACTAGCGGGGGATTCAAGTGAGCAGTTCTTC. This codes for CASSEGLAGDSSEQFF.

This clonotype was recorded a few times. The chain uses TRBV27 and TRBJ2-7; D remains unclear. The V and J ends lost 4 bases and 2 bases respectively, with 18 bases between them. Germline-derived CDR1 and CDR2 are MNHEY and SMNVEV (reference sequence). The CDR3 contains 16 residues. The CDR3 sequence is CASSSPHQNQAYEQYF. In DNA form, the CDR3 reads TGTGCCAGCAGTTCCCCCCATCAGAATCAGGCCTACGAGCAGTACTTC.

This rearrangement joins TRBV4-1 to TRBJ2-5, with 8 bases that match TRBD1. The CDR3 consists of 15 residues. The germline V gene encodes CDR1 MGHRA and CDR2 YSYEKL. Unmatched junction bases numbered 6, after V lost 1 base and J lost 5 bases. CDR3 residues: CASSQAETGVETQYF. The CDR3 nucleotides are TGCGCCAGCAGCCAAGCGGAGACAGGGGTGGAGACCCAGTACTTC.

This clonotype came up many times. The V call is TRBV20-1, the J call TRBJ1-2, with D possibly being TRBD1 (5 bases). This CDR3 is 14 amino acids long. Trimming left V 0 bases short and J 14 bases short, with 22 bases between. The germline V gene encodes CDR1 DFQATT and CDR2 SNEGSKA (reference sequence). The CDR3 is CSARDNQGGPDPTF. In DNA, the CDR3 is TGCAGTGCTAGAGATAATCAGGGAGGGCCGGATCCGACCTTC.

This clonotype was found many times. The CDR3 loop is CASSFLQGYQETQYF. The CDR3 DNA sequence: TGTGCCAGCAGCTTCCTACAGGGCTACCAAGAGACCCAGTACTTC. The chain couples TRBV7-9 to TRBJ2-5, with D tentatively TRBD1 (6 bases). Trimming cost V 3 bases and J 0 bases, with 11 bases left between them. Germline V gene lookup returns CDR1 SEHNR and CDR2 FQNEAQ (reference sequence). The CDR3 is 15 amino acids.